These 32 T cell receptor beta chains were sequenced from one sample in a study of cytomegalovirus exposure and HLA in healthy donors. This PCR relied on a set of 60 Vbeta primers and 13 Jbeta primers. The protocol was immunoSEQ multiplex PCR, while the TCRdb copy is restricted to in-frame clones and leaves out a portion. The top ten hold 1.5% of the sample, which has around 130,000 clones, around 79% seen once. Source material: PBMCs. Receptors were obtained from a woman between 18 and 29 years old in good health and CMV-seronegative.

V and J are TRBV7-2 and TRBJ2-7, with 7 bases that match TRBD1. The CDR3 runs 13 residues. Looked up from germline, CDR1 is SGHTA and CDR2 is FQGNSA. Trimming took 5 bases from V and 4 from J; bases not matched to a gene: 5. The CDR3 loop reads CASSTWTGYEQYF. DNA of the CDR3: TGTGCCAGCAGCACCTGGACAGGATACGAGCAGTACTTC. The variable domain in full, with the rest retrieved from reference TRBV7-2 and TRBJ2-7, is GAGVSQSPSNKVTEKGKDVELRCDPISGHTALYWYRQSLGQGLEFLIYFQGNSAPDKSGLPSDRFSAERTGGSVSTLTIQRTQQEDSAVYLCASSTWTGYEQYFGPGTRLTVT.

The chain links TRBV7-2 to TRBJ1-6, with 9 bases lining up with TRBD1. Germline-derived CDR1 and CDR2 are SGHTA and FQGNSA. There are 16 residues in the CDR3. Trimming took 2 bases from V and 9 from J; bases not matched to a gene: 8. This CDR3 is CASSLTGQGNGSPLHF. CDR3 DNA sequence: TGTGCCAGCAGCTTAACGGGACAGGGAAACGGTTCACCCCTCCACTTT.

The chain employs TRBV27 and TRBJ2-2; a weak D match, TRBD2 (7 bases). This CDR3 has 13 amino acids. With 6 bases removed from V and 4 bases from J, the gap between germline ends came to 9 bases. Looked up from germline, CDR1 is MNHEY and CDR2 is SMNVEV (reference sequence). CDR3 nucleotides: TGTGCCAGCAGGAGGGGGGGCACCGGGGAGCTGTTTTTT. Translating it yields CASRRGGTGELFF.

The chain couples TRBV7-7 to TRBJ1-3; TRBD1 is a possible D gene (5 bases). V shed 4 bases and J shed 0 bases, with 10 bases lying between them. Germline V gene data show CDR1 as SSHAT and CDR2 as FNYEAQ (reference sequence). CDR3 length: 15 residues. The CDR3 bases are TGTGCCAGCAGCTCGGGACTGTCCTCTGGAAACACCATATATTTT. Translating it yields CASSSGLSSGNTIYF. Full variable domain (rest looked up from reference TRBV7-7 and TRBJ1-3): GAGVSQSPRYKVTKRGQDVTLRCDPISSHATLYWYQQALGQGPEFLTYFNYEAQPDKSGLPSDRFSAERPEGSISTLTIQRTEQRDSAMYRCASSSGLSSGNTIYFGEGSWLTVV.

This CDR3 reads CASSLAGVGNIQYF. DNA for the CDR3: TGTGCCAGCAGTTTAGCGGGAGTAGGGAACATTCAGTACTTC. The chain is built from TRBV2 and TRBJ2-4; 9 nucleotides agree with TRBD2. V lost 5 bases, J lost 7 bases, and 6 bases stayed unmatched. This CDR3 has 14 amino acids. CDR1 is SNHLY and CDR2 is FYNNEI in the germline V gene.

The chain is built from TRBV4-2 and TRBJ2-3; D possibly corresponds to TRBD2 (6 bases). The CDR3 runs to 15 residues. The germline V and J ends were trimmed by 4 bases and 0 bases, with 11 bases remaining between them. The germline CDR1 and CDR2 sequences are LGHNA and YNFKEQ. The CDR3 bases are TGTGCCAGCAGCCGTCCTAGCGACAGCACAGATACGCAGTATTTT. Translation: CASSRPSDSTDTQYF.

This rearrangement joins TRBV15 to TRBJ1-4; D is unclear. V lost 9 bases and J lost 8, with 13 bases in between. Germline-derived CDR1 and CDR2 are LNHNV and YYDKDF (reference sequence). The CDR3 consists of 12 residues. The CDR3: CATRRGREKLFF. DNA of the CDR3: TGTGCCACGCGGCGGGGTAGGGAAAAACTGTTTTTT.

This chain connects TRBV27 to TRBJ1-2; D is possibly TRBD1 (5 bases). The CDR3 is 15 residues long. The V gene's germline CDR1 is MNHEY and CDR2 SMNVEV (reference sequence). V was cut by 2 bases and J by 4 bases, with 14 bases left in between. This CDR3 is CASSLKKGPLYGYTF. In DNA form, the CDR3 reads TGTGCCAGCAGTTTAAAAAAGGGGCCCCTCTATGGCTACACCTTC.

This CDR3 reads CASTRQGQSSPLHF. In DNA, the CDR3 is TGTGCCAGTACAAGACAGGGGCAGAGCTCACCCCTCCACTTT. The V call is TRBV19, the J call TRBJ1-6; 8 nucleotides agree with TRBD1. The J segment lost 10 bases and the V segment lost 7 bases, leaving 9 bases of the junction unmatched. Per germline, CDR1 LNHDA and CDR2 SQIVND (reference sequence). The CDR3 loop spans 14 amino acids.

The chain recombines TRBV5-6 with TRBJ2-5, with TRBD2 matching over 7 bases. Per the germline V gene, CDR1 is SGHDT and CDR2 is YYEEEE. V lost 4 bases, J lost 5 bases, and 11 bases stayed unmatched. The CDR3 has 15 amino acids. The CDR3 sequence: CASSRRGAGGETQYF. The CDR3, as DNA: TGTGCCAGCAGCAGGAGGGGCGCCGGGGGGGAGACCCAGTACTTC.

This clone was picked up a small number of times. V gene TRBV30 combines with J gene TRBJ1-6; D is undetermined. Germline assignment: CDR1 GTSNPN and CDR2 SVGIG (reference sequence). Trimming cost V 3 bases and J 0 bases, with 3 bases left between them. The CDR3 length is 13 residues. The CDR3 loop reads CAWRYSYNSPLHF. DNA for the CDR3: TGTGCCTGGAGGTACTCCTATAATTCACCCCTCCACTTT.

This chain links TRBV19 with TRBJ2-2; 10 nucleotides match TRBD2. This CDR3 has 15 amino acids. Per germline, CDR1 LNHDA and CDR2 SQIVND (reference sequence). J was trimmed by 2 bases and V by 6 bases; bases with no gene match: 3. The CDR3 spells CASSPSGGNTGELFF. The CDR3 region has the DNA TGTGCCAGTAGCCCTAGCGGGGGAAACACCGGGGAGCTGTTTTTT.

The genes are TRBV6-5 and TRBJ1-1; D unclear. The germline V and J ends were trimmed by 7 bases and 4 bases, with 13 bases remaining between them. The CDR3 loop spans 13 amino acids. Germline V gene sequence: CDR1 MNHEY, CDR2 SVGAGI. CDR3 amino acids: CASIPPGSTEAFF. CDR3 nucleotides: TGTGCCAGCATCCCCCCGGGGAGCACTGAAGCTTTCTTT.

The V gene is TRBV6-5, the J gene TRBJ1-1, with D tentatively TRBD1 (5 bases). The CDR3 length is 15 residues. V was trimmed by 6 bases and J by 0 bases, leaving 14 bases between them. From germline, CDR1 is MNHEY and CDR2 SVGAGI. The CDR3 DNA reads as TGTGCCAGCAGCCCCGCTGGGGGGTTGAACACTGAAGCTTTCTTT. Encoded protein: CASSPAGGLNTEAFF.

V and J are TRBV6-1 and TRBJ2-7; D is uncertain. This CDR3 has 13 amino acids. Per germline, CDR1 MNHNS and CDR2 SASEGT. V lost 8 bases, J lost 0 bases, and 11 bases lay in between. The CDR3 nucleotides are TGTGCCAGCGGCGGCTTGAGCTCCTACGAGCAGTACTTC. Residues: CASGGLSSYEQYF.

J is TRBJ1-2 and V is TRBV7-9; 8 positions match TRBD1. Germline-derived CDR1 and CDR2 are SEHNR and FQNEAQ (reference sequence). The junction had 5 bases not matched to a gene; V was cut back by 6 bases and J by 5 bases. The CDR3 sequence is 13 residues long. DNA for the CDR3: TGTGCCAGCAGTCAGGGGGCGGGGTATGGCTACACCTTC. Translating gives CASSQGAGYGYTF.

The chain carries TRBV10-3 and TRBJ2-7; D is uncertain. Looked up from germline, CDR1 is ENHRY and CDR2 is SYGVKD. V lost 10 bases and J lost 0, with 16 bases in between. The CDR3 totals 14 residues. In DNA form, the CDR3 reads TGTGCCACCCGTTTGGAGATGAGCTCCTACGAGCAGTACTTC. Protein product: CATRLEMSSYEQYF.

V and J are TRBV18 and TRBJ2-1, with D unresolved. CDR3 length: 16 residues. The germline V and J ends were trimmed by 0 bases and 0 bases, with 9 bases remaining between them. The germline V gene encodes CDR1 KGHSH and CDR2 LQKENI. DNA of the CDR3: TGTGCCAGCTCACCACCGGCGGTAACCTCCTACAATGAGCAGTTCTTC. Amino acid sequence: CASSPPAVTSYNEQFF.

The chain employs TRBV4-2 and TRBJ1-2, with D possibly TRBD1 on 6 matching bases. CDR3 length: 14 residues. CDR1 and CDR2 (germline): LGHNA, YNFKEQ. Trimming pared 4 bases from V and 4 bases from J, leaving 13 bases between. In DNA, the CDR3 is TGTGCCAGCAGCCCGCCACGGGGGGCCTATGGCTACACCTTC. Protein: CASSPPRGAYGYTF.

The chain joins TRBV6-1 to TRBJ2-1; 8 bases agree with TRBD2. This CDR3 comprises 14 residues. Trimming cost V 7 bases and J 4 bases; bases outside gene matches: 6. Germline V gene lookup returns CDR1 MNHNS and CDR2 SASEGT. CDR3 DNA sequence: TGTGCCAGCACCCTAGCGGGTAGTTACAATGAGCAGTTCTTC. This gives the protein CASTLAGSYNEQFF.

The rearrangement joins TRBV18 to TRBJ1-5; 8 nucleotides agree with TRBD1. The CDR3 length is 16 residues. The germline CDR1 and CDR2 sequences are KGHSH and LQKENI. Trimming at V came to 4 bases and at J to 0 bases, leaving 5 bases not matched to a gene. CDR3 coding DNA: TGTGCCAGCTCACGGGCCGGGACAGGTAGCAATCAGCCCCAGCATTTT. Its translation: CASSRAGTGSNQPQHF.

CDR3 DNA sequence: TGTGCCAGCAGCAAGGGACAGTTAACCTATAGCAATCAGCCCCAGCATTTT. Translated, it gives CASSKGQLTYSNQPQHF. The rearrangement links TRBV7-8 to TRBJ1-5; TRBD1 agrees at 7 bases. V was clipped by 5 bases and J by 0 bases; unmatched bases: 10. This CDR3 is built from 17 residues. Germline V CDR1 and CDR2: SGHVS, FQNEAQ.

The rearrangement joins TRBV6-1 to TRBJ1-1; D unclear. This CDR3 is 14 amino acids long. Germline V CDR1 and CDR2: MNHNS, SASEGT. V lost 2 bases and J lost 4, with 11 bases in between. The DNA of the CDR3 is TGTGCCAGCAGTGAACACACAGAGAGCACTGAAGCTTTCTTT. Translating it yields CASSEHTESTEAFF.

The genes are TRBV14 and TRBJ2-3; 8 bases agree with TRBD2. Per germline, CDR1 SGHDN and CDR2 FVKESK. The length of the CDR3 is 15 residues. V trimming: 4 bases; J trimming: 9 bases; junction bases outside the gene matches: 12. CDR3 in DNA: TGTGCCAGCAGCCGCAGTGGCGCGGGGGGAATAACGCAGTATTTT. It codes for CASSRSGAGGITQYF.

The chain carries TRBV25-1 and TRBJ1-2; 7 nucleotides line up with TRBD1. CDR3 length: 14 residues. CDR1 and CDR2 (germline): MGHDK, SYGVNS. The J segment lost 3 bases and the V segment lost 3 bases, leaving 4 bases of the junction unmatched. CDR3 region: CASSDTRGYYGYTF. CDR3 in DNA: TGTGCCAGCAGTGATACCAGGGGGTACTATGGCTACACCTTC.

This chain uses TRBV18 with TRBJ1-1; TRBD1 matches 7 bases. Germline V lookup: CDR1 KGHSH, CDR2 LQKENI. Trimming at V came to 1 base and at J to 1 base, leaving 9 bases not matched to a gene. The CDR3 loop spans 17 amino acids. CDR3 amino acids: CASSPRRGGTENTEAFF. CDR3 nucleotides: TGTGCCAGCTCACCACGGCGTGGGGGGACAGAGAACACTGAAGCTTTCTTT.

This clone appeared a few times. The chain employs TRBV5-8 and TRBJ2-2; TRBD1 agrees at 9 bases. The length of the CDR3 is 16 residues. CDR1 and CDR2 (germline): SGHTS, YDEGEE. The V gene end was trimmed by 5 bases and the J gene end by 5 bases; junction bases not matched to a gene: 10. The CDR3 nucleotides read TGTGCCAGCAGGATACACAGGGGGCTGAGAACCGGGGAGCTGTTTTTT. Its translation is CASRIHRGLRTGELFF.

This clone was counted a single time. The CDR3 sequence: CASSEAGRGLQTQYF. CDR3 nucleotides: TGTGCCAGCAGTGAAGCGGGCAGGGGGCTCCAGACCCAGTACTTC. The chain employs TRBV6-1 and TRBJ2-5, with 8 bases identical to TRBD1. V trimming: 0 bases; J trimming: 6 bases; junction bases outside the gene matches: 6. The V gene's germline CDR1 is MNHNS and CDR2 SASEGT. This CDR3 comprises 15 residues.

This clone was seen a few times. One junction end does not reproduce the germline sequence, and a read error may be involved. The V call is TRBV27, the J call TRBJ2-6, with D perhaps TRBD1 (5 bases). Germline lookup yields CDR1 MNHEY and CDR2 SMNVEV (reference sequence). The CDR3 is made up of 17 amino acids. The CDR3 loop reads CASSLGLVNSGANGLTF. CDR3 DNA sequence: TGTGCCAGCAGTTTAGGGCTGGTAAACTCTGGGGCCAACGGCCTGACTTTC.

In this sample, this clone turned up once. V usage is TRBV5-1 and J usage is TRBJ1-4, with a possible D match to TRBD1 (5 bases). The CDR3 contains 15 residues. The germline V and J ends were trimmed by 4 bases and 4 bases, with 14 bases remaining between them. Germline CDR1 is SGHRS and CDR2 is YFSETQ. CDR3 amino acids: CASSTRQPGNEKLFF. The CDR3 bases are TGCGCCAGCAGCACCCGACAGCCGGGTAATGAAAAACTGTTTTTT.

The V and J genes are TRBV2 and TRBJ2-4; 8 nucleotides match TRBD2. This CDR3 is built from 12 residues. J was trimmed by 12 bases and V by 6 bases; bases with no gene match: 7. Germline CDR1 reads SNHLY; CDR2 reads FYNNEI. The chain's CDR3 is CASSREGLSQYF. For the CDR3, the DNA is TGTGCCAGCAGCCGGGAGGGACTCAGTCAGTACTTC.

The CDR3 region is CAWSRTGAGGYEQYF. The CDR3 region has the DNA TGTGCCTGGAGTCGTACAGGGGCGGGGGGCTACGAGCAGTACTTC. This sequence joins TRBV30 and TRBJ2-7, with a tentative D call TRBD2 (8 bases). The CDR3 is 15 residues long. With 2 bases removed from V and 3 bases from J, the gap between germline ends came to 17 bases. The germline V gene has CDR1 GTSNPN and CDR2 SVGIG (reference sequence).